This TCR beta chain was identified during a study of blood T cell repertoires in COVID-19. Profiling relied on immunoSEQ multiplex PCR, and the TCRdb table lists in-frame clones only, not all of them. The data show some 120,000 clones, with around 90% seen just once and roughly 3.7% held by the top ten. The CDR3 has 19 residues. Germline V gene sequence: CDR1 MGHRA, CDR2 YSYEKL. Trimming cost V 1 base and J 2 bases; bases outside gene matches: 9. This chain connects TRBV4-1 to TRBJ2-1; 12 bases match TRBD2. The sample was peripheral blood. This sequence originates from a middle-aged man with active COVID-19. This chain's CDR3 is CASSQGGLAGPTTYNEQFF. The CDR3 DNA is TGCGCCAGCAGCCAAGGGGGACTAGCGGGTCCAACCACCTACAATGAGCAGTTCTTC.